This T cell receptor (beta chain) was sequenced during a study of PD-L1 blockade in urothelial cancer. As for time point: pretreatment peripheral blood. The CDR3 spans 15 residues. Trimming stripped 0 bases from V and 5 bases from J, with 14 bases between. Per germline, CDR1 SGHRS and CDR2 YFSETQ. Profiling relied on immunoSEQ multiplex PCR, and the TCRdb table lists in-frame clones only, not all of them. The repertoire holds 40,000 to 50,000 clones, about 81% seen once, with around 3.1% in the top ten. This specimen was PBMCs, taken around atezolizumab (anti-PD-L1) treatment. This chain links TRBV5-1 with TRBJ1-1; unclear D gene. The sequence came from a man in his 70s with urothelial cancer. The CDR3 bases are TGCGCCAGCAGCTTGGGGGTGGGAGGAGGGACTGAAGCTTTCTTT. It codes for CASSLGVGGGTEAFF.